This TCR beta chain emerged from a study of T cells after yellow fever vaccination. In TCRdb, the 5' RACE reads were re-called with MiXCR into one record per CDR3 protein. Seen here are some 100,000 distinct CDR3 sequences, approximately 9% observed once, and the top ten hold 16%. CDR3 length: 16 amino acids. Trimming removed 6 bases from V and 0 bases from J; junction bases left unmatched: 4. Study results and caveats: The secondary response peaked faster, at day 5 versus 15, but was weaker. Most clones from primary vaccination resurfaced after the booster (roughly 96% CD4, around 90% CD8).

J is TRBJ2-6 and V is TRBV12-3 or TRBV12-4; 8 bases map to TRBD1. The specimen comprised CD8+ T cells not binding an NS4B(214-222) dextramer, sorted from PBMCs, sampled more than 13 days after the first yellow fever vaccination. This TCR derives from a man aged 18 to 29 who received the YFV17D yellow fever vaccine. As DNA, the CDR3 is TGTGCCAGCAGGGGGGACAGGTCCTCTGGGGCCAACGTCCTGACTTTC. Translation gives CASRGDRSSGANVLTF.